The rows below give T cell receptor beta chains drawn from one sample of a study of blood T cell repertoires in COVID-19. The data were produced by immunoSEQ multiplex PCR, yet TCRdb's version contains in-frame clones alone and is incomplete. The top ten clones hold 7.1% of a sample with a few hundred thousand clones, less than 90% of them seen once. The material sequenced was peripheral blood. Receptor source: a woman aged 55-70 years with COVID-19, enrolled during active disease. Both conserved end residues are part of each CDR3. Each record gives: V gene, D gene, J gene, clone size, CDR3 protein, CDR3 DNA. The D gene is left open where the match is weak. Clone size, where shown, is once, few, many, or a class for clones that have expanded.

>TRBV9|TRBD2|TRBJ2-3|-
CASSAGLAVVTDTQYF
TGTGCCAGCAGCGCGGGACTAGCGGTGGTCACAGATACGCAGTATTTT
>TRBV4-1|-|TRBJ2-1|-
CASSQESAGLGQFF
TGCGCCAGCAGCCAAGAATCGGCGGGCCTGGGGCAGTTCTTC
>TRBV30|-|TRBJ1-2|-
CAWSRAGDGYTF
TGTGCCTGGAGTAGGGCAGGGGATGGCTACACCTTC
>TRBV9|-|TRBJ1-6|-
CASSVGTYNSPLHF
TGTGCCAGCAGCGTAGGAACATATAATTCACCCCTCCACTTT
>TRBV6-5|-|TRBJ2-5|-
CASSHAETQYF
TGTGCCAGCAGCCACGCGGAGACCCAGTACTTC
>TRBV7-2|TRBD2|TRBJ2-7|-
CASIGGLAGGSYEQYF
TGTGCCAGCATAGGCGGACTAGCGGGGGGATCCTACGAGCAGTACTTC
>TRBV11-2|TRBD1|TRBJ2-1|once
CASSLGQGAYNEQFF
TGTGCCAGCAGCCTGGGACAGGGGGCTTACAATGAGCAGTTCTTC
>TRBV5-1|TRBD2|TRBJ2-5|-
CASSLAFGGQETQYF
TGCGCCAGCAGCTTGGCTTTCGGGGGGCAAGAGACCCAGTACTTC
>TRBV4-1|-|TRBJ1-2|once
CASSQEGVPWEDGYTF
TGCGCCAGCAGCCAAGAAGGGGTCCCCTGGGAGGATGGCTACACCTTC
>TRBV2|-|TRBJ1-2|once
CASSVTGLSGYTF
TGTGCCAGCAGTGTCACAGGGCTCTCTGGCTACACCTTC
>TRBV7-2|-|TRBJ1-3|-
CASSLSGHSGNTIYF
TGTGCCAGCAGCTTATCAGGGCACTCTGGAAACACCATATATTTT
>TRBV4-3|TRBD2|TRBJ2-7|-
CASSQGLAGAISYEQYF
TGCGCCAGCAGCCAAGGACTAGCGGGGGCCATCTCCTACGAGCAGTACTTC
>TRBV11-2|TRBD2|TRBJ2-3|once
CASSSGTSGGSGDTQYF
TGTGCCAGCAGCTCCGGGACTAGCGGGGGTTCTGGAGATACGCAGTATTTT
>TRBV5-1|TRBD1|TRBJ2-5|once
CASSLGQGETQYF
TGCGCCAGCAGCTTGGGACAGGGAGAGACCCAGTACTTC
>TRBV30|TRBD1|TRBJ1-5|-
CAWGGTGLQPQHF
TGTGCCTGGGGGGGGACAGGGCTTCAGCCCCAGCATTTT
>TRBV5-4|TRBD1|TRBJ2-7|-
CASSIGQDGRYEQYF
TGTGCCAGCAGCATCGGACAGGATGGGCGCTACGAGCAGTACTTC
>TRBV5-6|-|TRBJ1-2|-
CASSLAFGSGGYTF
TGTGCCAGCAGCTTGGCTTTCGGATCCGGGGGCTACACCTTC
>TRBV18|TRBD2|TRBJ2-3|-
CASSPVYAGGATDTQYF
TGTGCCAGCTCACCCGTGTACGCGGGGGGTGCTACAGATACGCAGTATTTT
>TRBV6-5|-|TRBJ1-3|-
CASQASSGNTIYF
TGTGCCAGTCAGGCGAGCTCTGGAAACACCATATATTTT
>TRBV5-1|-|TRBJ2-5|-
CASSLGTKETQYF
TGCGCCAGCAGCCTCGGGACAAAAGAGACCCAGTACTTC
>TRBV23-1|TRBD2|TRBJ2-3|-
CASSPSGGALNADTQYF
TGCGCCAGCAGCCCTAGCGGGGGGGCACTAAATGCAGATACGCAGTATTTT
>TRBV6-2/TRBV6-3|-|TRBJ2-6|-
CASSRQSGANVLTF
TGTGCCAGCAGTAGACAGTCTGGGGCCAACGTCCTGACTTTC
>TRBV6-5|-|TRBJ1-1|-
CASNRKQGSATEAFF
TGTGCCAGCAATCGAAAACAGGGATCGGCCACTGAAGCTTTCTTT
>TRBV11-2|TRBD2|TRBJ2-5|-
CASSQGLAGDLRETQYF
TGTGCCAGCAGCCAGGGACTAGCGGGGGACCTCCGAGAGACCCAGTACTTC
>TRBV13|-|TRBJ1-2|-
CASSLRAATLNYGYTF
TGTGCCAGCAGCTTGAGGGCGGCGACTTTGAACTATGGCTACACCTTC
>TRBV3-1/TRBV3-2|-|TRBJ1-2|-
CASSQIGEYGYTF
TGTGCCAGCAGCCAGATAGGGGAATATGGCTACACCTTC
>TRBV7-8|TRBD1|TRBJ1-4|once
CASSLALDRVSNEKLFF
TGTGCCAGCAGCTTAGCTCTAGACAGGGTATCTAATGAAAAACTGTTTTTT
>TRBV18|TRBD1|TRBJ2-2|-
CASSLGTGWSTGELFF
TGTGCCAGCTCACTCGGGACAGGGTGGAGCACCGGGGAGCTGTTTTTT
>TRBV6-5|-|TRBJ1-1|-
CASTQVDSGTEAFF
TGTGCCAGCACCCAAGTTGACAGTGGCACTGAAGCTTTCTTT
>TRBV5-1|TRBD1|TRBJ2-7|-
CASSQGPGQGPGEQYF
TGCGCCAGCAGCCAGGGACCGGGACAGGGGCCCGGTGAGCAGTACTTC